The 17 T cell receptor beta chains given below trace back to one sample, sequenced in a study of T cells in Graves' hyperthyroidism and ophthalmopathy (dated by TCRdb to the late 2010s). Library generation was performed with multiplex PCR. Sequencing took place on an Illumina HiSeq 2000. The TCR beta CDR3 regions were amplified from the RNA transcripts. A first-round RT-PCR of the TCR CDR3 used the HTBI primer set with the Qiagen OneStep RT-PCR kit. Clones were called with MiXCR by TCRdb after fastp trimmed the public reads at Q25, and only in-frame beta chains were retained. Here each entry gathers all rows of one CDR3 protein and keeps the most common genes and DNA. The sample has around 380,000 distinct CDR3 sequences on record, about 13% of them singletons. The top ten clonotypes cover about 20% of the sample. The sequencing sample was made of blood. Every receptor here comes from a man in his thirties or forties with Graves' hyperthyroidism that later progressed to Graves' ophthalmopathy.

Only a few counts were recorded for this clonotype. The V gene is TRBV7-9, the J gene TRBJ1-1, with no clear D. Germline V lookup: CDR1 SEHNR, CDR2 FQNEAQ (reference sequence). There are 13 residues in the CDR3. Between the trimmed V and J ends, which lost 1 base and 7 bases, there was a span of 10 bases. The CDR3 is CASSLDAAGEAFF. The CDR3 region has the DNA TGTGCCAGCAGCTTAGACGCTGCTGGTGAAGCTTTCTTT.

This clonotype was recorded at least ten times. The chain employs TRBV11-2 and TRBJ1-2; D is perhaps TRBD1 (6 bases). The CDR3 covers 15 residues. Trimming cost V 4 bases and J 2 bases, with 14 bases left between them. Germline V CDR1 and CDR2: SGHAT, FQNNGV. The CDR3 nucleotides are TGTGCCAGCAGCTCCTGGACAGATAACAACTATGGCTACACCTTC. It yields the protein CASSSWTDNNYGYTF.

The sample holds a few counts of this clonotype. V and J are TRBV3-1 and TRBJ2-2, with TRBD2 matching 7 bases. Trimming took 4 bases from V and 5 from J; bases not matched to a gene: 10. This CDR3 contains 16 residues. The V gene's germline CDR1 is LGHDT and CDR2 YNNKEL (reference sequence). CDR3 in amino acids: CASSPPPAGVTGELFF. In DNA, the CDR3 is TGTGCCAGCAGCCCCCCCCCCGCGGGGGTAACCGGGGAGCTGTTTTTT.

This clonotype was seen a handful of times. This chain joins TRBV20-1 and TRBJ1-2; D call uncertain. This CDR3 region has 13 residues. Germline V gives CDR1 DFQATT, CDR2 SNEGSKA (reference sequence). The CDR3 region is CSHISTALVGYTF. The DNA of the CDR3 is TGCAGCCATATATCAACAGCGTTGGTTGGCTACACCTTC.

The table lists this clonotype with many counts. The CDR3, as DNA: TGCAGTGCTCGCCGACCGGGACAACAATTCTACGAGCAGTACTTC. This encodes CSARRPGQQFYEQYF. This chain uses TRBV20-1 with TRBJ2-7; D possibly corresponds to TRBD1 (6 bases). Germline lookup yields CDR1 DFQATT and CDR2 SNEGSKA (reference sequence). V shed 5 bases and J shed 3 bases, with 20 bases lying between them. The CDR3 covers 15 residues.

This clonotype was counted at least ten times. CDR3 sequence: CASGLSGSYEQYF. CDR3 DNA sequence: TGTGCTAGTGGTTTGAGTGGGTCCTACGAGCAGTACTTC. The gene calls are TRBV12-5 and TRBJ2-7, with D unclear. Trimming shortened V by 2 bases and J by 1 base, and 6 bases separated the two germline ends. Germline lookup yields CDR1 LGHNT and CDR2 FRNRAP. This CDR3 has 13 amino acids.

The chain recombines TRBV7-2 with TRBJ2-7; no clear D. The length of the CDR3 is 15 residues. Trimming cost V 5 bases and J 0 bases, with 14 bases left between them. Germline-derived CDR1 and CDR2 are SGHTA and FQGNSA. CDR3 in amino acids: CASSARIQSSYEQYF. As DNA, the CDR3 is TGTGCCAGCAGCGCAAGGATACAAAGCTCCTACGAGCAGTACTTC.

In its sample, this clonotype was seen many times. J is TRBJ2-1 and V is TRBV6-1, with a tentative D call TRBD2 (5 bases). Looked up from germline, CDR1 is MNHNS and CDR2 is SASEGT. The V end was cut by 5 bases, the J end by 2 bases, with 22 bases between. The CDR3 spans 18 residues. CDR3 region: CASSSSYFRGHTYNEQFF. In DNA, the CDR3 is TGTGCCAGCAGTTCATCTTACTTCCGGGGTCACACCTACAATGAGCAGTTCTTC.

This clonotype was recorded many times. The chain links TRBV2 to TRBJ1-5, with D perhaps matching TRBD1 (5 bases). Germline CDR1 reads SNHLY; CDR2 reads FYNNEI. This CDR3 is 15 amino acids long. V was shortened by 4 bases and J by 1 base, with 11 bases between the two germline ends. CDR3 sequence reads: CASSVWGASNQPQHF. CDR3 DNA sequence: TGTGCCAGCAGTGTCTGGGGCGCGAGCAATCAGCCCCAGCATTTT.

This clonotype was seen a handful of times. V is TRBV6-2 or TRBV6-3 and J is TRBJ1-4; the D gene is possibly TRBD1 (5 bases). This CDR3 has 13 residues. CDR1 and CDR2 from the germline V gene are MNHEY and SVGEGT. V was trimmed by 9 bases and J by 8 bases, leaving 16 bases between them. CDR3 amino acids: CASGTADLEKLFF. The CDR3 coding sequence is TGTGCCAGTGGGACCGCTGATTTGGAAAAACTGTTTTTT.

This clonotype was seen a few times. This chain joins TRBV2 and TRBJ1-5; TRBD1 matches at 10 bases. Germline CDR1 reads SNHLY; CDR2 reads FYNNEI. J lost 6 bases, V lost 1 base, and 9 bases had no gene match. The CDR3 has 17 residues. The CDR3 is CASSEGGDRGLIQPQHF. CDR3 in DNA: TGTGCCAGCAGTGAAGGAGGAGACAGGGGGCTTATTCAGCCCCAGCATTTT.

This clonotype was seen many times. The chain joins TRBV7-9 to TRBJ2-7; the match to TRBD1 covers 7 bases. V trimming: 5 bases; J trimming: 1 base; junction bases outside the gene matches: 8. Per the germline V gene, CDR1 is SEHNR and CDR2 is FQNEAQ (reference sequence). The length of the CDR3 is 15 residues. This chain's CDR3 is CASSKEGGISYEQYF. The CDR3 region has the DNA TGTGCCAGCAGCAAAGAAGGGGGCATATCCTACGAGCAGTACTTC.

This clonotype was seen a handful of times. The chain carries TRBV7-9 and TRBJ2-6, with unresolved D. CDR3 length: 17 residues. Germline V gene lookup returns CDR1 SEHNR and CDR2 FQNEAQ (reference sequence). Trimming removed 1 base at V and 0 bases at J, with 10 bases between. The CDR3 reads CASSLELRPSGANVLTF. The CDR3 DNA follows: TGTGCCAGCAGCTTAGAATTACGGCCCTCTGGGGCCAACGTCCTGACTTTC.

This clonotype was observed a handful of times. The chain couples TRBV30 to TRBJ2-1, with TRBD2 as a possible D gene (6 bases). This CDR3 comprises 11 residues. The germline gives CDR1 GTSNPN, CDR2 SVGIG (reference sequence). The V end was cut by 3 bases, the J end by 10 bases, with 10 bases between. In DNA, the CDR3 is TGTGCCTGGAGCGGTGGAGGGGAGCAGTTCTTC. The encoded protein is CAWSGGGEQFF.

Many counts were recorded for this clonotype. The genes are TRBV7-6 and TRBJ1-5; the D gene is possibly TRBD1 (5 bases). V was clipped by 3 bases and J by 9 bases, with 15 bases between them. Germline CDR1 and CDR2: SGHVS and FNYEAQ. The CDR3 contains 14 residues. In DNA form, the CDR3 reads TGTGCCAGCAGCTTGTCGGGAGGGGACGGGCCCCAGCATTTT. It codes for CASSLSGGDGPQHF.

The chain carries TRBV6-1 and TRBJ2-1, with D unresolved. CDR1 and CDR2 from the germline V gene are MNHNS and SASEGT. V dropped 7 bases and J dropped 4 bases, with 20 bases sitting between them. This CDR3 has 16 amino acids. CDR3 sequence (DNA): TGTGCCAGCACCCCGGGTACGTTGGCGAGGTACAATGAGCAGTTCTTC. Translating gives CASTPGTLARYNEQFF.

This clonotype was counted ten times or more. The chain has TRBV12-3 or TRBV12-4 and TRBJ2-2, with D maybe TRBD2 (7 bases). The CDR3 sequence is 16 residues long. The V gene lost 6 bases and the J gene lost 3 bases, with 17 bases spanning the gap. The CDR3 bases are TGTGCCAGCAGCCCCTCGGCGGGGGCTCACACCGGGGAGCTGTTTTTT. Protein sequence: CASSPSAGAHTGELFF.